Described below is a single TCR beta chain sequence and its context. Its antigen remains unidentified. No quality values exist for individual bases; no much larger clone is one base distant. The data were obtained in a study of blood T cell repertoires in COVID-19 (dated by TCRdb to 2019 to 2021). Concerning the study at large: Collaborator samples came from the United States, Italy and Spain and covered acute and convalescent phases of COVID-19. The material from the prospective study consisted of cDNA or gDNA derived from T cells, B-cell-depleted T cells, or PBMCs. Deeply sampled blood TCRbeta repertoires from subjects exposed to, actively infected with, or recovered from COVID-19 were included in the dataset. The repertoires were made available in a free public database intended to serve as a resource for research on the immune response to SARS-CoV-2. Samples were obtained from the ongoing ImmuneRACE study (first 160 participants) and from 950 to 1,500 subjects provided by 6 global collaborators. A de-identified subject ID, COVID-19 status, age in years and sex were almost always included in the sample metadata. HLA class I and class II types, where available, came from metadata supplied by the sample provider rather than from assay-based typing. Paper-wide results and their limitations: The amount of clinical and demographic metadata varied by source and participant and was provided uncurated.

Collaborating institutions collected whole blood in K2EDTA tubes following their own protocols. Collaborator samples were shipped for TCRbeta analysis as frozen whole blood, isolated PBMCs, or DNA extracted from either sample type. The immunoSEQ Assay, a bias-controlled multiplex PCR, was used to amplify TCRbeta CDR3 regions from genomic DNA. In the authors' own workflow: Nucleated cell counts per sample were estimated from amplification of reference gene primers within the assay. To quantify the absolute abundance of each unique TCRbeta CDR3 rearrangement, sequence reads were collapsed and filtered. For each sample, productive Simpson clonality was calculated by taking the square root of Simpson's diversity index across productive rearrangements. The table was pulled from immuneACCESS by TCRdb, which kept in-frame rearrangements only. Such tables lose some clones; where checked, under half of the loss comes from unresolved V genes, and the rest has no known cause. The V and J calls and clone size come from that table; D and trimming were worked out from the DNA. This sample is represented by over 100,000 clones; 85% to 90% of them were singletons. The ten biggest clones cover roughly 4.6% of the sample.

The germline V end is reduced by 5 bases and the J end by 2 bases; junction bases left unmatched: 3. Based on the germline V gene, the CDR1 and CDR2 sequences are SNHLY and FYNNEI. From its cysteine to its phenylalanine, the CDR3 spans 14 amino acids. Solely the CDR3 DNA is kept, with 42 bases framed from the first base. Sequenced input: peripheral blood. Recombination linked TRBV2 to TRBJ1-2; TRBD1 lines up with 9 middle nucleotides. The receptor's source is a human donor in a cohort sampled during active COVID-19. CDR3 protein: CASSYRGLNYGYTF. The DNA sequence is TGTGCCAGCAGTTACAGGGGGCTGAACTATGGCTACACCTTC. With the rest looked up from the reference TRBV2 and TRBJ1-2 genes rather than sequenced, the full variable domain is EPEVTQTPSHQVTQMGQEVILRCVPISNHLYFYWYRQILGQKVEFLVSFYNNEISEKSEIFDDQFSVERPDGSNFTLKIRSTKLEDSAMYFCASSYRGLNYGYTFGSGTRLTVV.